The 20 T cell receptor beta chains below come from one sample, sequenced in a study of blood T cells in healthy people across ages. Then a second PCR, running about 6 to 12 cycles, was carried out with a sample-barcoded 5' primer and a J-beta primer mix. From the 5' RACE reads, TCRdb called clonotypes with MiXCR, one entry per CDR3 protein. The sample has under 2,000,000 distinct CDR3 sequences; less than 50% are singletons. Sequences were obtained from blood. These TCRs come from a woman aged 40 to 55 in good health.

This clonotype has a handful of counts. The chain employs TRBV4-3 and TRBJ2-1, with D uncertain. Deletions cut 1 base from V and 0 bases from J, with 10 bases between. This CDR3 has 16 amino acids. Germline V CDR1 and CDR2: LGHNA, YSLEER. CDR3 protein: CASSQGDGRSYNEQFF. For the CDR3, the DNA is TGCGCCAGCAGCCAAGGCGACGGCCGCTCCTACAATGAGCAGTTCTTC.

Of note for this clonotype: Relative to the germline gene, one junction end is altered; a read error may explain this. CDR3 in amino acids: CASSLVGQGDYNEQFF. CDR3 DNA: TGTGCTAGCAGCTTAGTCGGACAGGGGGACTACAATGAGCAGTTCTTC. V and J are TRBV7-7 and TRBJ2-1, with 10 nucleotides matching TRBD1. This CDR3 is built from 16 residues. Germline loops: CDR1 SSHAT, CDR2 FNYEAQ (reference sequence).

The table lists this clonotype with a few counts. The V and J genes are TRBV7-9 and TRBJ2-5; the D gene is possibly TRBD1 (5 bases). The V end was cut by 4 bases, the J end by 0 bases, with 9 bases between. Germline values: CDR1 SEHNR, CDR2 FQNEAQ (reference sequence). The CDR3 is made up of 14 amino acids. The CDR3 sequence: CASSSRAYQETQYF. For the CDR3, the DNA is TGTGCCAGCAGCTCCAGGGCGTACCAAGAGACCCAGTACTTC.

The chain joins TRBV6-5 to TRBJ2-4; maybe TRBD1 (5 bases). The DNA matches TRBJ2-7 better at its end, which makes the J call doubtful. Germline V CDR1 and CDR2: MNHEY, SVGAGI. The CDR3 spans 13 residues. CDR3 in DNA: TGTGCCAGCAGGGTTACCAGGGTCAACGAGCAGTACTTC. Its protein product is CASRVTRVNEQYF.

The chain has TRBV7-8 and TRBJ2-1; either TRBD1 or TRBD2 may supply D (5 bases each). Germline V gene sequence: CDR1 SGHVS, CDR2 FQNEAQ. The CDR3 loop spans 16 amino acids. V lost 4 bases to trimming and J lost 2 bases, with 15 bases between them. The CDR3, as DNA: TGTGCCAGCAGCTGGTCCGGGGCCCCTCCCTACAATGAGCAGTTCTTC. It encodes CASSWSGAPPYNEQFF.

The chain couples TRBV9 to TRBJ1-4, with D possibly matching TRBD1 (6 bases). Germline lookup yields CDR1 SGDLS and CDR2 YYNGEE. V was pared by 3 bases and J by 7 bases, with 16 bases between. This CDR3 has 15 residues. Written as DNA, the CDR3 is TGTGCCAGCAGCGGACAACAGGGTATGGGTGAAAAACTGTTTTTT. It translates to CASSGQQGMGEKLFF. Using reference TRBV9 and TRBJ1-4 for the parts outside the CDR3, the full variable domain is DSGVTQTPKHLITATGQRVTLRCSPRSGDLSVYWYQQSLDQGLQFLIQYYNGEERAKGNILERFSAQQFPDLHSELNLSSLELGDSALYFCASSGQQGMGEKLFFGSGTQLSVL.

The rearrangement joins TRBV20-1 to TRBJ2-4, with D perhaps TRBD2 (6 bases). The J call may not be correct, given that the DNA end is closer to TRBJ2-5. The V gene's germline CDR1 is DFQATT and CDR2 SNEGSKA (reference sequence). There are 15 residues in the CDR3. CDR3 coding DNA: TGCAGTGTCAGCAGCTTAGAAGGGACTCAAGAGACCCAGTACTTC. Its translation is CSVSSLEGTQETQYF.

This clonotype was observed a few times. V and J are TRBV25-1 and TRBJ1-2, with 8 bases identical to TRBD1. Germline values: CDR1 MGHDK, CDR2 SYGVNS. Trimming cost V 1 base and J 4 bases; bases outside gene matches: 8. This CDR3 has 16 residues. For the CDR3, the DNA is TGTGCCAGCAGTGAATCTGGGGGACAGGCTTTCTATGGCTACACCTTC. This codes for CASSESGGQAFYGYTF.

The chain links TRBV5-1 to TRBJ2-1, with 12 nucleotides matching TRBD2. The CDR3 has 17 amino acids. The V gene end was trimmed by 2 bases and the J gene end by 7 bases; junction bases not matched to a gene: 10. Per germline, CDR1 SGHRS and CDR2 YFSETQ. The CDR3 DNA reads as TGCGCCAGCAGCTTCTGGACTAGCGGGGCGAAGGTGAATGAGCAGTTCTTC. The encoded protein is CASSFWTSGAKVNEQFF.

The V call is TRBV13, the J call TRBJ2-3; 9 bases fit TRBD2. Germline V lookup: CDR1 PRHDT, CDR2 FYEKMQ (reference sequence). CDR3 size: 16 residues. V lost 5 bases and J lost 0; bases outside the gene matches: 6. The CDR3 loop is CASSERGGDSTDTQYF. CDR3 DNA: TGTGCCAGCAGCGAGCGCGGGGGGGATAGCACAGATACGCAGTATTTT.

V gene TRBV20-1 combines with J gene TRBJ1-2, with D possibly being TRBD1 (5 bases). The CDR3 extends over 13 amino acids. CDR1 is DFQATT, CDR2 SNEGSKA, per germline (reference sequence). The CDR3 DNA sequence: TGCGGTATCCGGGGGAACTCTAACTATGGCTACACCTTC. The encoded protein is CGIRGNSNYGYTF.

This clonotype was counted only a few times. The chain combines TRBV29-1 with TRBJ2-7; D is possibly TRBD1 (6 bases). V was pared by 4 bases and J by 7 bases, with 14 bases between. Germline assignment: CDR1 SQVTM and CDR2 ANQGSEA. The CDR3 spans 12 residues. The CDR3 reads CSVGGHRSEQYF. CDR3 DNA: TGCAGCGTTGGGGGACATCGGAGTGAGCAGTACTTC.

This chain uses TRBV11-2 with TRBJ2-7; D is unresolved. V dropped 0 bases and J dropped 3 bases, with 12 bases sitting between them. The CDR3 runs 15 residues. Germline assignment: CDR1 SGHAT and CDR2 FQNNGV. The DNA for the CDR3 is TGTGCCAGCAGCTTAGACTTACCTGGTGTCTACGAGCAGTACTTC. As protein: CASSLDLPGVYEQYF. The variable domain in full, completed from reference TRBV11-2 and TRBJ2-7, reads EAGVAQSPRYKIIEKRQSVAFWCNPISGHATLYWYQQILGQGPKLLIQFQNNGVVDDSQLPKDRFSAERLKGVDSTLKIQPAKLEDSAVYLCASSLDLPGVYEQYFGPGTRLTVT.

The V and J genes are TRBV11-3 and TRBJ2-5; 7 positions match TRBD1. J was trimmed by 1 base and V by 4 bases; bases with no gene match: 6. The CDR3 has 15 residues. Germline-derived CDR1 and CDR2 are SGHNT and YENEEA. The CDR3 DNA follows: TGTGCCAGCAGCTCTGAGTGGGACAGCCAAGAGACCCAGTACTTC. Translated, it gives CASSSEWDSQETQYF.

The CDR3 spells CSARGPVGSYNEQFF. The CDR3 DNA sequence: TGCAGTGCCCGGGGCCCGGTTGGGTCCTACAATGAGCAGTTCTTC. The rearrangement links TRBV20-1 to TRBJ2-1; D might be TRBD1 or TRBD2, each matching 5 bases. Per germline, CDR1 DFQATT and CDR2 SNEGSKA (reference sequence). The CDR3 has 15 residues. V dropped 6 bases and J dropped 1 base, with 16 bases sitting between them.

This clonotype was recorded a few times. The chain has TRBV28 and TRBJ2-1, with 7 bases fitting TRBD1. This CDR3 is built from 15 residues. V gave up 10 bases and J gave up 4 bases; unmatched junction bases: 13. The V gene's germline CDR1 is MDHEN and CDR2 SYDVKM. The CDR3 reads CATTTGQVTYNEQFF. In DNA form, the CDR3 reads TGTGCCACTACCACCGGACAGGTTACATACAATGAGCAGTTCTTC.

The rearrangement joins TRBV4-2 to TRBJ1-6; no reliable D call. The length of the CDR3 is 15 residues. V gave up 1 base and J gave up 7 bases, with 11 bases separating them. The V gene's germline CDR1 is LGHNA and CDR2 YNFKEQ. This chain's CDR3 is CASSQVAGRNSPLHF. DNA for the CDR3: TGTGCCAGCAGCCAAGTCGCGGGGAGAAATTCACCCCTCCACTTT.

The rearrangement joins TRBV3-1 to TRBJ2-1; possible D gene TRBD1, 6 bases. From germline, CDR1 is LGHDT and CDR2 YNNKEL (reference sequence). Between the trimmed V and J ends, which lost 2 bases and 9 bases, there was a span of 11 bases. The length of the CDR3 is 13 residues. The CDR3 spells CASSQNRVTEQFF. For the CDR3, the DNA is TGTGCCAGCAGCCAAAACAGGGTAACTGAGCAGTTCTTC.

The chain links TRBV9 to TRBJ2-1; 8 nucleotides agree with TRBD2. V gave up 0 bases and J gave up 3 bases; unmatched junction bases: 8. From germline, CDR1 is SGDLS and CDR2 YYNGEE. The CDR3 contains 17 residues. CDR3 region: CASSVAAGTSVYNEQFF. CDR3 DNA: TGTGCCAGCAGCGTAGCGGCTGGGACTAGTGTCTACAATGAGCAGTTCTTC.

Notes on this clonotype: A read error may be the cause here, since a much bigger clone is one base away. The chain carries TRBV20-1 and TRBJ2-4; D could derive from TRBD1 or TRBD2 (5 bases each). The length of the CDR3 is 12 residues. Deletions cut 5 bases from V and 13 bases from J, with 18 bases between. Germline V gene data show CDR1 as DFQATT and CDR2 as SNEGSKA (reference sequence). The DNA of the CDR3 is TGCAGTGCTCCACGGGACGGGGATGAGCAGTACTTC. As protein: CSAPRDGDEQYF.